The rows below give T cell receptor beta chains drawn from one sample of a study of T-cell memory formation after mild COVID-19. One entry per CDR3 protein results from TCRdb running MiXCR on the 5' RACE reads. This table has around 140,000 distinct CDR3 sequences, approximately 25% appearing once. Sequencing was performed on PBMCs or a T cell subset sorted from them (not recorded which). The receptor source for this set is an adult woman who had mild COVID-19 (a few samples of this study predate the infection). Cell type and time point are not known. Both conserved end residues are part of each CDR3. D genes are given only for firm matches. Clone size is stated in some rows and not others, as once, few, many or a class when expanded.

size	D	V	J	CDR3	DNA
NA	NA	TRBV20-1	TRBJ2-1	CSARDPTSSYNEQFF	TGCAGTGCTAGAGATCCGACTAGCTCCTACAATGAGCAGTTCTTC
few	TRBD1	TRBV20-1	TRBJ2-3	CSVPPPGTGFLNFMYF	TGCAGTGTTCCTCCCCCCGGGACAGGGTTTTTAAACTTCATGTATTTT
NA	NA	TRBV7-6	TRBJ1-2	CASQGAGDGYTF	TGTGCCAGCCAAGGGGCAGGCGATGGCTACACCTTC
NA	NA	TRBV4-1	TRBJ2-4	CASSQEWQPGIQYF	TGCGCCAGCAGCCAAGAATGGCAGCCAGGGATTCAGTACTTC
NA	NA	TRBV27	TRBJ2-5	CASRSRRSRETQYF	TGTGCCAGCCGGAGCCGGAGGAGCAGAGAGACCCAGTACTTC
NA	NA	TRBV7-8	TRBJ2-3	CASSLGLTGFTDTQYF	TGTGCCAGCAGCTTAGGCCTGACAGGTTTCACAGATACGCAGTATTTT
few	NA	TRBV6-5	TRBJ2-1	CASRIRSHNEQFF	TGTGCCAGCAGAATTAGGTCTCACAATGAGCAGTTCTTC
NA	NA	TRBV29-1	TRBJ2-7	CSVETVRSYEQYF	TGCAGCGTTGAGACAGTGAGATCCTACGAGCAGTACTTC
NA	TRBD2	TRBV20-1	TRBJ2-1	CSAAPTSANEQFF	TGCAGTGCTGCCCCGACTAGCGCAAATGAGCAGTTCTTC
NA	TRBD1	TRBV15	TRBJ1-5	CATSRDRGNNQPQHF	TGTGCCACCAGCAGGGACAGGGGAAACAATCAGCCCCAGCATTTT
NA	NA	TRBV20-1	TRBJ1-2	CSASPPSTHYGYTF	TGCAGTGCTAGCCCTCCCTCTACCCACTATGGCTACACCTTC
NA	TRBD2	TRBV11-2	TRBJ2-3	CASSFYRTHGLAEPTDTKYF	TGTGCCAGCAGCTTCTACCGCACTCATGGACTAGCGGAACCCACAGATACGAAGTATTTT
NA	NA	TRBV4-2	TRBJ2-3	CASSPTEDTQYF	TGTGCCAGCAGCCCAACCGAAGATACGCAGTATTTT
once	TRBD1	TRBV6-2/TRBV6-3	TRBJ1-5	CASSPDRGLDQPQHF	TGTGCCAGCAGTCCTGACAGGGGTCTTGATCAGCCCCAGCATTTT
NA	NA	TRBV27	TRBJ1-1	CAAWSLNTEAFF	TGTGCCGCCTGGAGTTTGAACACTGAAGCTTTCTTT
few	TRBD2	TRBV7-9	TRBJ2-7	CASSLFTAGGRSYEQYF	TGTGCCAGCAGCTTGTTTACGGCGGGAGGACGGTCCTACGAGCAGTACTTC
few	NA	TRBV12-3/TRBV12-4	TRBJ2-3	CASSLTSTTDTQYF	TGTGCCAGCAGTTTGACTAGTACCACAGATACGCAGTATTTT
NA	NA	TRBV15	TRBJ1-2	CATSRDVGAGNYGYTF	TGTGCCACCAGCAGAGATGTAGGGGCAGGGAACTATGGCTACACCTTC
NA	TRBD1	TRBV29-1	TRBJ2-7	CSVERAGGSYEQYF	TGCAGCGTTGAACGGGCAGGGGGCTCCTACGAGCAGTACTTC
few	TRBD1	TRBV6-5	TRBJ1-1	CASSYPYRGGGTEAFF	TGTGCCAGCAGTTACCCTTACAGGGGGGGTGGCACTGAAGCTTTCTTT
NA	NA	TRBV7-8	TRBJ2-7	CASTPTGPGEQYF	TGTGCCAGCACCCCTACAGGGCCGGGCGAGCAGTACTTC
few	TRBD1	TRBV6-5	TRBJ1-1	CASSSSTGGLMNTEAFF	TGTGCCAGCAGCTCATCAACAGGGGGACTCATGAACACTGAAGCTTTCTTT
NA	TRBD1	TRBV5-5	TRBJ2-2	CASSLGQGVLPGELFF	TGTGCCAGCAGCTTGGGACAGGGGGTTCTCCCCGGGGAGCTGTTTTTT
few	NA	TRBV7-6	TRBJ2-7	CASSQELGGEQYF	TGTGCCAGCAGCCAAGAGTTGGGTGGCGAGCAGTACTTC
NA	TRBD2	TRBV20-1	TRBJ2-7	CSARSLAGAFGYEQYF	TGCAGTGCTAGAAGTTTAGCGGGAGCCTTTGGCTACGAGCAGTACTTC
NA	TRBD1	TRBV7-9	TRBJ2-2	CASSQRDSHLSAGELFF	TGTGCCAGCAGCCAACGGGACAGTCACTTATCCGCCGGGGAGCTGTTTTTT
NA	TRBD2	TRBV24-1	TRBJ2-1	CATSDFARTSGRDNEQFF	TGTGCCACCAGTGATTTTGCACGGACTAGCGGGAGGGACAATGAGCAGTTCTTC
NA	NA	TRBV7-8	TRBJ2-1	CASSPGRGWGNEQFF	TGTGCCAGCAGCCCCGGGCGCGGTTGGGGGAATGAGCAGTTCTTC
NA	TRBD1	TRBV5-1	TRBJ1-5	CASSPGQGDQPQHF	TGCGCCAGCAGCCCGGGACAGGGCGATCAGCCCCAGCATTTT
few	NA	TRBV5-8	TRBJ2-7	CASSSGLVSNEQYF	TGTGCCAGCAGCTCGGGTCTAGTCTCCAACGAGCAGTACTTC
NA	NA	TRBV7-9	TRBJ1-5	CASSDLEKPQHF	TGTGCCAGCAGCGATCTGGAAAAGCCCCAGCATTTT
NA	TRBD1	TRBV29-1	TRBJ2-5	CSVEQGEETQYF	TGCAGCGTTGAACAGGGGGAAGAGACCCAGTACTTC
NA	TRBD2	TRBV5-1	TRBJ2-3	CASSLPRAGGSDTQYF	TGCGCCAGCAGCCTCCCTAGGGCGGGGGGTTCAGATACGCAGTATTTT
NA	NA	TRBV18	TRBJ1-1	CASSPPVQGQPNTEAFF	TGTGCCAGCTCACCACCGGTCCAGGGACAACCGAACACTGAAGCTTTCTTT
few	NA	TRBV24-1	TRBJ2-5	CATSGERWETQYF	TGTGCCACCAGTGGCGAGCGTTGGGAGACCCAGTACTTC
few	NA	TRBV2	TRBJ2-3	CASSDPGDTDTQYF	TGTGCCAGCAGTGACCCGGGAGACACAGATACGCAGTATTTT
NA	NA	TRBV7-9	TRBJ1-1	CASSLPSTEAFF	TGTGCCAGCAGCTTACCAAGCACTGAAGCTTTCTTT
few	NA	TRBV20-1	TRBJ2-1	CSARGRIREQFF	TGCAGTGCTAGGGGACGTATTAGGGAGCAGTTCTTC
few	NA	TRBV27	TRBJ1-2	CASSLSIVGYGYTF	TGTGCCAGCAGTTTATCGATCGTGGGGTATGGCTACACCTTC
few	TRBD1	TRBV7-7	TRBJ2-1	CASSLARTGHNEQFF	TGTGCTAGCAGCTTAGCCAGGACAGGACACAATGAGCAGTTCTTC
NA	TRBD1	TRBV6-5	TRBJ1-1	CASSYQGAGEAFF	TGTGCCAGCAGTTATCAGGGGGCTGGTGAAGCTTTCTTT
few	NA	TRBV7-9	TRBJ2-7	CASSQQDSYEQYF	TGTGCCAGCAGCCAACAGGACTCCTACGAGCAGTACTTC
few	NA	TRBV12-3/TRBV12-4	TRBJ1-5	CASSFLGPYQPQHF	TGTGCCAGCAGTTTCCTGGGACCCTACCAGCCCCAGCATTTT
NA	NA	TRBV7-9	TRBJ1-3	CASSFGLGSGNTIYF	TGTGCCAGCAGCTTCGGACTGGGCTCTGGAAACACCATATATTTT
NA	TRBD1	TRBV7-2	TRBJ1-6	CASSSHPGQGLNSPLHF	TGTGCCAGCAGCTCGCACCCGGGACAGGGGCTAAATTCACCCCTCCACTTT
NA	NA	TRBV20-1	TRBJ2-1	CSARDGASAPAGNEQFF	TGCAGTGCTAGAGATGGTGCTAGCGCCCCGGCGGGTAATGAGCAGTTCTTC
NA	NA	TRBV29-1	TRBJ1-1	CSARWVGEAFF	TGCAGCGCCCGGTGGGTGGGTGAAGCTTTCTTT
NA	NA	TRBV12-3/TRBV12-4	TRBJ2-7	CASRPAGTSYEQYF	TGTGCCAGCAGGCCAGCGGGTACATCCTACGAGCAGTACTTC
NA	NA	TRBV27	TRBJ2-2	CASSTHTGELFF	TGTGCCAGCAGCACCCACACCGGGGAGCTGTTTTTT
many	NA	TRBV6-1	TRBJ2-7	CASSEVAGDFNEQYF	TGTGCCAGCAGTGAAGTGGCCGGGGATTTCAACGAGCAGTACTTC
NA	TRBD1	TRBV23-1	TRBJ1-6	CASSVTGGGCSPLHF	TGCGCCAGCAGTGTAACAGGGGGTGGTTGTTCACCCCTCCACTTT
few	TRBD2	TRBV4-2	TRBJ2-1	CASSQDASGGVLDEQFF	TGTGCCAGCAGCCAAGACGCTAGCGGGGGAGTGTTAGATGAGCAGTTCTTC
few	TRBD2	TRBV11-2	TRBJ2-3	CASSLDHFAGVGTDTQYF	TGTGCCAGCAGCTTAGATCATTTTGCGGGAGTTGGCACAGATACGCAGTATTTT
NA	NA	TRBV6-1	TRBJ1-1	CASSEQGSSEAFF	TGTGCCAGCAGTGAACAAGGGTCCTCTGAAGCTTTCTTT
once	NA	TRBV4-2	TRBJ1-5	CASSQEIGIAASNQPQHF	TGTGCCAGCAGCCAAGAAATCGGTATCGCAGCTAGCAATCAGCCCCAGCATTTT
few	NA	TRBV29-1	TRBJ2-7	CSVEADSYEQYF	TGCAGCGTGGAGGCAGACTCCTACGAGCAGTACTTC